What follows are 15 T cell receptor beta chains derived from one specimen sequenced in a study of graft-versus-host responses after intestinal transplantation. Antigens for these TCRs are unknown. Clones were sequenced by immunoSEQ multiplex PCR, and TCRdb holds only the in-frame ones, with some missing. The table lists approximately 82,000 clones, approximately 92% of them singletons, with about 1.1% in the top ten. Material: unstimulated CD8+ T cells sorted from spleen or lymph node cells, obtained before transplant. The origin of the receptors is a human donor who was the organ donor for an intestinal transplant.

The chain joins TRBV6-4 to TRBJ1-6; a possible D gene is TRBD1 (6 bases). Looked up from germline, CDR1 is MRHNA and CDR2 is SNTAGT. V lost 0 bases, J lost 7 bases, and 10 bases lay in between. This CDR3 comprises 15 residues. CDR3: CASSDSGQGNSPLHF. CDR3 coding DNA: TGTGCCAGCAGTGACTCGGGCCAGGGGAATTCACCCCTCCACTTT.

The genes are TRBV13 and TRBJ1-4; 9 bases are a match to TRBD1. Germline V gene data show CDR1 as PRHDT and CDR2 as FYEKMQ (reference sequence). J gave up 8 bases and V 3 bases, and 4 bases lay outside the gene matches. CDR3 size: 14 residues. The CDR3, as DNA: TGTGCCAGCAGCTTCAGGACAGGGGAAGAAAAACTGTTTTTT. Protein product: CASSFRTGEEKLFF.

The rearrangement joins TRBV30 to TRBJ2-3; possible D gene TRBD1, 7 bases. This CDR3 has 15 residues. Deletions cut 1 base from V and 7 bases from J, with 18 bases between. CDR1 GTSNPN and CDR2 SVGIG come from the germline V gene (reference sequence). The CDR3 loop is CAWSASQGDWNTQYF. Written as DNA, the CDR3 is TGTGCCTGGAGTGCGTCCCAGGGGGACTGGAATACGCAGTATTTT.

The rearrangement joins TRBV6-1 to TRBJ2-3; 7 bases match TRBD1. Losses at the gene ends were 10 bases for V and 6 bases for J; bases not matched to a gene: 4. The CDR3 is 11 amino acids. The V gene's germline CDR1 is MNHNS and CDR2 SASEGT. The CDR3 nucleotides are TGTGCCAAGACAGGGAAGGATACGCAGTATTTT. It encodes CAKTGKDTQYF.

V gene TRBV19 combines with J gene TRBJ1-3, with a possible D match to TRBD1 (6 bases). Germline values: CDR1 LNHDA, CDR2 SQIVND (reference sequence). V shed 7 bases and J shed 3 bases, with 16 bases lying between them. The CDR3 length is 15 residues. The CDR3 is CASIEGRGYGNTIYF. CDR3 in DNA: TGTGCCAGTATAGAAGGCAGGGGCTATGGAAACACCATATATTTT.

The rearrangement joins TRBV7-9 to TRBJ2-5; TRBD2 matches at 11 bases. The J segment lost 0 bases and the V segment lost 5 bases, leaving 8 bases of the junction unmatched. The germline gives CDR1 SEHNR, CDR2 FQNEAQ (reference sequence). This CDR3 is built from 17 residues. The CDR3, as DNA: TGTGCCAGCAGCAGTCGGACTAGCGGGCCGGACCAAGAGACCCAGTACTTC. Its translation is CASSSRTSGPDQETQYF.

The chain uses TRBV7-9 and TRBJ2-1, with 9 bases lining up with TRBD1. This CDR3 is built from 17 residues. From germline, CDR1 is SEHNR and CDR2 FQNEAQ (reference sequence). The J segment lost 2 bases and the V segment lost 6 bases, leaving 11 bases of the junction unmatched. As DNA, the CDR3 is TGTGCCAGCAGTTATGGGTCGGGACAGGGTCCCTACAATGAGCAGTTCTTC. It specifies CASSYGSGQGPYNEQFF.

For the CDR3, the DNA is TGTGCCAGCAGCGTAGAGGCTAGCGGGAGAGTTAGTTTCTACGAGCAGTACTTC. Its translation is CASSVEASGRVSFYEQYF. This chain connects TRBV9 to TRBJ2-7; 10 bases are shared with TRBD2. Germline lookup yields CDR1 SGDLS and CDR2 YYNGEE. The CDR3 sequence is 18 residues long. The V gene end was trimmed by 0 bases and the J gene end by 3 bases; junction bases not matched to a gene: 12.

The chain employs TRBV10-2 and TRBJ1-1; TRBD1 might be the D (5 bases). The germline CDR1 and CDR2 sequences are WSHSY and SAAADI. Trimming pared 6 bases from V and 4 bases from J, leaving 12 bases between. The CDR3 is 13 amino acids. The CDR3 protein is CASRDTTSTEAFF. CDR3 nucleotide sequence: TGCGCCAGCAGGGACACAACGAGCACTGAAGCTTTCTTT.

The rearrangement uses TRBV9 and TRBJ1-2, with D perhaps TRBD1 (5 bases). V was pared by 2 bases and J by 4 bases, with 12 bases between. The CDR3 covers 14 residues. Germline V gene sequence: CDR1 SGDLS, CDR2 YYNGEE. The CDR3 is CASSVGGAGYGYTF. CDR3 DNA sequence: TGTGCCAGCAGCGTCGGAGGGGCTGGCTATGGCTACACCTTC.

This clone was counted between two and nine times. CDR3 nucleotide sequence: TGCGCCAGCAGCTTGGGACAGCTACCCACTGAAGCTTTCTTT. It translates to CASSLGQLPTEAFF. V is TRBV5-1 and J is TRBJ1-1; perhaps TRBD1 as D (5 bases). CDR3 length: 14 amino acids. The germline V gene encodes CDR1 SGHRS and CDR2 YFSETQ. V was clipped by 0 bases and J by 4 bases, with 10 bases between them.

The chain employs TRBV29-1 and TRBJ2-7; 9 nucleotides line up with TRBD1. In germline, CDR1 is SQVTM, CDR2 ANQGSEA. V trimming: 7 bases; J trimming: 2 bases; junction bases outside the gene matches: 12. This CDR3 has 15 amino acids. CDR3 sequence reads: CSALGPGQGPYEQYF. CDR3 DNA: TGCAGCGCCCTGGGGCCGGGACAGGGTCCCTACGAGCAGTACTTC.

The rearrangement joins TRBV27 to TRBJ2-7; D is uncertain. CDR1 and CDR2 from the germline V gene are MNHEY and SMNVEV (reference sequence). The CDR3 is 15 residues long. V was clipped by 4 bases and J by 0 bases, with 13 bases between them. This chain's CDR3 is CASSSSPRSSYEQYF. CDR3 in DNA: TGTGCCAGCAGTTCGTCTCCGCGGTCCTCCTACGAGCAGTACTTC.

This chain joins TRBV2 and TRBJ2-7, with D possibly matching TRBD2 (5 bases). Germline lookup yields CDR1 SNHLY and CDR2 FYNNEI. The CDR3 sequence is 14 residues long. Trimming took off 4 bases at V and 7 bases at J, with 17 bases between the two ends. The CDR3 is CASSVFGRTGEQYF. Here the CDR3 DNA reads TGTGCCAGCAGTGTTTTTGGGAGAACGGGAGAGCAGTACTTC.

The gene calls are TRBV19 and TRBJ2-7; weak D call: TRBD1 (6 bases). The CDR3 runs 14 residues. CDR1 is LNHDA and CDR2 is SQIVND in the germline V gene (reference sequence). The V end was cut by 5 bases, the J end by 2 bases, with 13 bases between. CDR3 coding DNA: TGTGCCAGTAGTTTCGGGACACAGACCTACGAGCAGTACTTC. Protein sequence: CASSFGTQTYEQYF.